This T cell receptor beta chain was profiled in a study of T cell responses to AZD1222 COVID-19 vaccine. CDR3 length: 16 amino acids. Germline lookup yields CDR1 MNHEY and CDR2 SVGEGT. Trimming pared 5 bases from V and 0 bases from J, leaving 17 bases between. Profiling relied on immunoSEQ multiplex PCR, and the TCRdb table lists in-frame clones only, not all of them. The repertoire includes about 110,000 clones, roughly 84% of them detected once, and roughly a sixth sits in the top ten. Sample: peripheral blood, taken on day 0 of AZD1222 vaccination. The chain combines TRBV6-2 or TRBV6-3 with TRBJ2-7; D not certain. This TCR derives from an adult in good health. The CDR3 protein is CASSASNYPSSYEQYF. CDR3 sequence (DNA): TGTGCCAGCAGTGCCTCTAACTACCCAAGCTCCTACGAGCAGTACTTC.